The clone carrying this T cell receptor beta chain has just one count. The protocol was immunoSEQ multiplex PCR, while the TCRdb copy is restricted to in-frame clones and leaves out a portion. Of about 70,000 clones listed, roughly 77% are singletons. The data originate from a study of blood T cell repertoires in COVID-19. In the study overall: T cells, B-cell-depleted T cells, or PBMCs supplied cDNA or gDNA.

The CDR3 sequence is 13 residues long. CDR1 and CDR2 from the germline V gene are LNHDA and SQIVND (reference sequence). The trim removed 10 bases at V and 3 bases at J, leaving 7 bases unmatched. The chain carries TRBV19 and TRBJ2-7; 9 positions agree with TRBD1. This clonotype originated in a woman between 70 and 85 years old with acute or convalescent COVID-19. The sequencing sample was made of peripheral blood. CDR3: CATSTGGYYEQYF. The CDR3 DNA reads TGTGCCACATCGACAGGGGGGTACTACGAGCAGTACTTC.